Here is one T cell receptor (beta chain) with its context. The antigen is unknown. Sequencing used immunoSEQ multiplex PCR; TCRdb keeps in-frame clones, though not all of them. Of tens of thousands of clones listed, about four fifths are singletons. This specimen comes from a study of OX40 agonist ivuxolimab in advanced cancers. Study background: Three dose-escalation patients had partial responses: one with hepatocellular carcinoma and two with cutaneous melanoma.

CDR3 length equals 11 residues. Trimming at V came to 8 bases and at J to 7 bases, leaving 2 bases not matched to a gene. In germline, CDR1 is LNHDA, CDR2 SQIVND (reference sequence). The study's findings and limits: Partly responding patients at 0.1-3.0 mg/kg showed some of the smallest clonal expansion. There were, on average, more expanded clones in CD8+ T cells than in CD4+.

The source is an adult with an advanced solid tumor such as melanoma, head and neck, liver or kidney cancer. This rearrangement joins TRBV19 to TRBJ2-5; 9 bases align to TRBD1. Material: CD4+ or CD8+ T cells sorted from blood, obtained in a trial of the OX40 agonist ivuxolimab. CDR3 sequence: CASGDRVTQYF. The CDR3 bases are TGTGCCAGTGGGGACAGGGTGACCCAGTACTTC.